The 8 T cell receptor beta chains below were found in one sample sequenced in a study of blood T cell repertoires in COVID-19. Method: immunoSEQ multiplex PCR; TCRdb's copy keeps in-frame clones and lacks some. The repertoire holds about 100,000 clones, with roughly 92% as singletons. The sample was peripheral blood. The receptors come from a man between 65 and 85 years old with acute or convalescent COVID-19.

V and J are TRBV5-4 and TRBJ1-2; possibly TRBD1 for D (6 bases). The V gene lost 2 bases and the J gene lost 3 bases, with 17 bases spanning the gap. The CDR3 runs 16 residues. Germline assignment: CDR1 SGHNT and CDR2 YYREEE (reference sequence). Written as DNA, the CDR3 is TGTGCCAGCAGCTTCGACCTTGGACAGTTCGACTATGGCTACACCTTC. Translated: CASSFDLGQFDYGYTF.

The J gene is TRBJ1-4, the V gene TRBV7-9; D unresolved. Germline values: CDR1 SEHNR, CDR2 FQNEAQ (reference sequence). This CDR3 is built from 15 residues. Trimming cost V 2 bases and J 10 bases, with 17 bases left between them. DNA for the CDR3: TGTGCCAGCAGCTTATTCTCTAGCTCCGGTGGAAAACTGTTTTTT. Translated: CASSLFSSSGGKLFF.

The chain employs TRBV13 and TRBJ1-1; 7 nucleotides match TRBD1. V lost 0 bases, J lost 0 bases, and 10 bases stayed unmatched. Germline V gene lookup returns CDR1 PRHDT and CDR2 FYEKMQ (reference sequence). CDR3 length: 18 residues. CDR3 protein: CASSLGTGAPRVNTEAFF. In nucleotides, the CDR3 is TGTGCCAGCAGCTTAGGAACAGGGGCCCCACGAGTGAACACTGAAGCTTTCTTT. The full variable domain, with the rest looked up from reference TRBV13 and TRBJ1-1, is AAGVIQSPRHLIKEKRETATLKCYPIPRHDTVYWYQQGPGQDPQFLISFYEKMQSDKGSIPDRFSAQQFSDYHSELNMSSLELGDSALYFCASSLGTGAPRVNTEAFFGQGTRLTVV.

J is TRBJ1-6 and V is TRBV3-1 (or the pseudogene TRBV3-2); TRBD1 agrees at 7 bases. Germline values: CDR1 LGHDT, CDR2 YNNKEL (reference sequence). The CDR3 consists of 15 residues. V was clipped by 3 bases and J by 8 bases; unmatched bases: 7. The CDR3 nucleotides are TGTGCCAGCAGCCAGGGACAGACACAACATTCACCCCTCCACTTT. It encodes CASSQGQTQHSPLHF.

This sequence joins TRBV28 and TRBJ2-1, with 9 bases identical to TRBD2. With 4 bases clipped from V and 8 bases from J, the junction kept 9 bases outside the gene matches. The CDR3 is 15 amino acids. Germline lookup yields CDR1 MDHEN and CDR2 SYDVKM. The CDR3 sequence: CASSSLSGRKDEQFF. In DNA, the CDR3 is TGTGCCAGCAGTTCTCTTAGCGGGAGAAAGGATGAGCAGTTCTTC.

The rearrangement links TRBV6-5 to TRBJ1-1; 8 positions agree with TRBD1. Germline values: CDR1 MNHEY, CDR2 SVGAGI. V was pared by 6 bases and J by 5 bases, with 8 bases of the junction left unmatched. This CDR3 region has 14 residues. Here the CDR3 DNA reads TGTGCCAGCAGACAGACAGGGGTAGGGACTGAAGCTTTCTTT. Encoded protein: CASRQTGVGTEAFF.

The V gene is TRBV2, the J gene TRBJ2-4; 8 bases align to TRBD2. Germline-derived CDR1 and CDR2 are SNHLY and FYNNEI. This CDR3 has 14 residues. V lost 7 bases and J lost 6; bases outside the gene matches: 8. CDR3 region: CASTSGGVGNIQYF. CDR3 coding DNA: TGTGCCAGCACAAGCGGGGGCGTAGGAAACATTCAGTACTTC.

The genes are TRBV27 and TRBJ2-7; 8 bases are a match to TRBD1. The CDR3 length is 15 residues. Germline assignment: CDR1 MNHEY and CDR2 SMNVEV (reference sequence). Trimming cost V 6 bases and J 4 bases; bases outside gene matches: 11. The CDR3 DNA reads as TGTGCCAGCAGCCCGACCGGGACAGGACGGTACGAGCAGTACTTC. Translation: CASSPTGTGRYEQYF.